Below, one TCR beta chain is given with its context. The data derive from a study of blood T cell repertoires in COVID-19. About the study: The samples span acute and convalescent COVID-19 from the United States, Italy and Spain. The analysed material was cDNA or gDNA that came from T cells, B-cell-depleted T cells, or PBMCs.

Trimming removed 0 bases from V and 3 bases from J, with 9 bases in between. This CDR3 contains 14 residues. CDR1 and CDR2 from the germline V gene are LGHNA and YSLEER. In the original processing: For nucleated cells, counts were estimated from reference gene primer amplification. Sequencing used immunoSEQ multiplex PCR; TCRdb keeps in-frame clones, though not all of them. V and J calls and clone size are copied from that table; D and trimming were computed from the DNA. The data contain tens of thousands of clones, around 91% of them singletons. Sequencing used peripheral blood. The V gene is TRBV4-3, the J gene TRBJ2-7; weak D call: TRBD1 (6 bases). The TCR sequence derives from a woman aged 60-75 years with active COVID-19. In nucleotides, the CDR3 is TGCGCCAGCAGCCAAGAGAGGGGGAACTACGAGCAGTACTTC. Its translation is CASSQERGNYEQYF.